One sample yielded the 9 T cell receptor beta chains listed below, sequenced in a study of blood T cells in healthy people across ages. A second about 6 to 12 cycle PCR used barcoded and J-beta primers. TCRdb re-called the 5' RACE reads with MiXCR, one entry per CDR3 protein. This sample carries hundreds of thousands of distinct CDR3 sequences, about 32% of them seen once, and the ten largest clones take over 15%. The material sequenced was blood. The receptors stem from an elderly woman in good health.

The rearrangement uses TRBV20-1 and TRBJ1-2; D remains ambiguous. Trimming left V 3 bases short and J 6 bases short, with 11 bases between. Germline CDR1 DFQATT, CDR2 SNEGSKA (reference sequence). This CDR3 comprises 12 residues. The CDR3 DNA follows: TGCAGTGCTAGCCCACAAGTGGATGGCTACACCTTC. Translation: CSASPQVDGYTF.

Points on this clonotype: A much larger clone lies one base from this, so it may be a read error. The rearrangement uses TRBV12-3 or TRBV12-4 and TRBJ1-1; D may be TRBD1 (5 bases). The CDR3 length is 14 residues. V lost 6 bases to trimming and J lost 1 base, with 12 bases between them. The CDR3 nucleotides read TGTGCCAGCAGGTTGGCAGGGTCGAACACTGAAGCTTTCTTT. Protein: CASRLAGSNTEAFF.

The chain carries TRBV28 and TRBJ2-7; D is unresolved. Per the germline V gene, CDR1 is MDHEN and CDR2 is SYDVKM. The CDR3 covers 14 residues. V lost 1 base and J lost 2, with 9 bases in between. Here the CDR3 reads CASSLYPPAYEQYF. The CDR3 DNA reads TGTGCCAGCAGTTTATACCCCCCGGCCTACGAGCAGTACTTC.

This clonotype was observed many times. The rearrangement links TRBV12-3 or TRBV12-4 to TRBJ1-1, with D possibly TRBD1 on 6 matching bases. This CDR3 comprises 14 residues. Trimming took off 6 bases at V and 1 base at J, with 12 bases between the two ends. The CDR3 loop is CASSQQGGNTEAFF. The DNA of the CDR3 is TGTGCCAGCAGCCAACAGGGAGGGAACACTGAAGCTTTCTTT.

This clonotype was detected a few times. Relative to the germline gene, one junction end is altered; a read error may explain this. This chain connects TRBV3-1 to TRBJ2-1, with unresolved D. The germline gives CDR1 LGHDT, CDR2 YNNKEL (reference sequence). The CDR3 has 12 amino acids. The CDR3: CACSQGKNEQFF. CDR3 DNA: TGTGCCTGCAGCCAAGGAAAGAATGAGCAGTTCTTC.

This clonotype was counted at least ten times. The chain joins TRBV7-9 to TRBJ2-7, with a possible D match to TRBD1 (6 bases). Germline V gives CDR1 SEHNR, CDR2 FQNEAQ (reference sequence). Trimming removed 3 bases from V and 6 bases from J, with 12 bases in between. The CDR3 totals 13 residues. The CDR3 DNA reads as TGTGCCAGCAGCTTCACCACAGGGAGCGAGCAGTACTTC. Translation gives CASSFTTGSEQYF.

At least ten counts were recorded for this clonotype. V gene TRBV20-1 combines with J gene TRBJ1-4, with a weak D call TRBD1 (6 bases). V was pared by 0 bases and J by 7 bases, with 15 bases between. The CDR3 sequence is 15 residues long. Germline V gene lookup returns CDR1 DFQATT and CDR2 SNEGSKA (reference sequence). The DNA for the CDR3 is TGCAGTGCTAGAGAAGGGGGATCCGGGAGTGAAAAACTGTTTTTT. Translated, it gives CSAREGGSGSEKLFF.

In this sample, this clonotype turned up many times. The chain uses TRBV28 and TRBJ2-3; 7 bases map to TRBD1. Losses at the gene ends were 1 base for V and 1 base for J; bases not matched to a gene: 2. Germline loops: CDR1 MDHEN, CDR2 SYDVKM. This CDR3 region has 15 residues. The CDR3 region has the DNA TGTGCCAGCAGTTTATATGGACAGGGCACAGATACGCAGTATTTT. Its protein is CASSLYGQGTDTQYF.

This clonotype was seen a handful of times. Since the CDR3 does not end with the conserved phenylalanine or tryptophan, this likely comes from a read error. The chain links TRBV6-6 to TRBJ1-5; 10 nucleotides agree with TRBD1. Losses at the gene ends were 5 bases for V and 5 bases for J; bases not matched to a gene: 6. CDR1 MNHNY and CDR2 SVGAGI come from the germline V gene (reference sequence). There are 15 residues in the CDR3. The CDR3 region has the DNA TGTGCCAGCAGTACCGGGGACAGGGGTCATCAGCCCCAGCATTGT. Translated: CASSTGDRGHQPQHC.